This TCR beta chain was captured in a study of cytomegalovirus exposure and HLA in healthy donors. Study details: In an earlier analysis, 117 million unique TCR beta sequences were found from some 200 million T cells. Membership in the Caucasian-associated ancestry cluster was found for about four fifths of about 430 genotyped donors.

Points on this clone: Its target is unknown.

Study-wide findings and caveats: CMV serostatus alone was available as immune exposure information.

The PCR was carried out with 60 Vbeta primers and 13 Jbeta primers. Assay: immunoSEQ multiplex PCR; the TCRdb copy retains only in-frame clones and omits some. The table lists roughly 220,000 clones, roughly 84% of them singletons. Germline-derived CDR1 and CDR2 are SQVTM and ANQGSEA. V trimming: 1 base; J trimming: 7 bases; junction bases outside the gene matches: 8. The CDR3 covers 14 residues. The TCR was taken from a man between 50 and 59 years old in good health and CMV-seronegative. Input material: PBMCs. The chain links TRBV29-1 to TRBJ2-7, with 9 bases that match TRBD2. This CDR3 is CSVEGQAGGSEQYF. CDR3 in DNA: TGCAGCGTTGAAGGCCAGGCGGGGGGGAGTGAGCAGTACTTC.